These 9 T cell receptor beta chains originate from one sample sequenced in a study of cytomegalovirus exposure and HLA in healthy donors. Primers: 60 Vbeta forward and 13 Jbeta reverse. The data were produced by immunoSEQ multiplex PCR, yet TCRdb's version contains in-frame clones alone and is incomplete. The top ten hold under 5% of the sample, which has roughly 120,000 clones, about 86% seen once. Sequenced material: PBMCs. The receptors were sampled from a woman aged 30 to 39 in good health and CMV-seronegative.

Here the CDR3 reads CAIRETDNTEAFF. The CDR3 coding sequence is TGTGCCATCAGGGAGACAGATAACACTGAAGCTTTCTTT. The V and J genes are TRBV10-3 and TRBJ1-1; D perhaps matches TRBD1 (5 bases). This CDR3 has 13 amino acids. Trimming cost V 6 bases and J 2 bases, with 10 bases left between them. Germline V gene sequence: CDR1 ENHRY, CDR2 SYGVKD.

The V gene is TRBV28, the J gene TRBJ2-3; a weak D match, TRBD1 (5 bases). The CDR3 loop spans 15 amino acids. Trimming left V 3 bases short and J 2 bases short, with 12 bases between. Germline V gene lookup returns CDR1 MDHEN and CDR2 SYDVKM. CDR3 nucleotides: TGTGCCAGCAGTTTGACAGACAGATTCACAGATACGCAGTATTTT. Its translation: CASSLTDRFTDTQYF.

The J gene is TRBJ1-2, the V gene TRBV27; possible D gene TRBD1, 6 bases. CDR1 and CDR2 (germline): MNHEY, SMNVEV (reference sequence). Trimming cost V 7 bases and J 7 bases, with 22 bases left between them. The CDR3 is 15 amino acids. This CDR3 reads CASNSHSRGISGYTF. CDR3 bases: TGTGCCAGCAATTCCCATAGCAGGGGAATATCTGGCTACACCTTC.

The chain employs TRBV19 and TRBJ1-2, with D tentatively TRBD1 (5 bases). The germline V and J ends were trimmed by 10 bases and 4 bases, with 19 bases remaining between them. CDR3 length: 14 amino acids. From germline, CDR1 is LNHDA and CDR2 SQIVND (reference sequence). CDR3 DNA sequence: TGTGCCACCAGATCGGGGGGACCGTCCTATGGCTACACCTTC. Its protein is CATRSGGPSYGYTF.

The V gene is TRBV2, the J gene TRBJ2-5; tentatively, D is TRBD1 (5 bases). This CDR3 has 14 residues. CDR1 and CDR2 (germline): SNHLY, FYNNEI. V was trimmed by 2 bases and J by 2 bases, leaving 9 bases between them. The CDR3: CASSELTVQETQYF. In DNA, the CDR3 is TGTGCCAGCAGTGAACTGACAGTTCAAGAGACCCAGTACTTC.

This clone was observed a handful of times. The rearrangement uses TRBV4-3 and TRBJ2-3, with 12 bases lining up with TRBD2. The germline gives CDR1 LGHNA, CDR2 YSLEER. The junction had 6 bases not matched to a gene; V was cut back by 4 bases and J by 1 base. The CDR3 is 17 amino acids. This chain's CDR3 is CASSPGTSGRGTDTQYF. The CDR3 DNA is TGCGCCAGCAGCCCCGGGACTAGCGGGCGGGGCACAGATACGCAGTATTTT.

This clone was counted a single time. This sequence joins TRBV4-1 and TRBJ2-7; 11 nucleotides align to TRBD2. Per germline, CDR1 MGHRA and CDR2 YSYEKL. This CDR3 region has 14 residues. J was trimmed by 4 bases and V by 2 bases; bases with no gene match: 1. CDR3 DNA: TGCGCCAGCAGCCAATTAGCGGGGGGGTACGAGCAGTACTTC. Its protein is CASSQLAGGYEQYF.

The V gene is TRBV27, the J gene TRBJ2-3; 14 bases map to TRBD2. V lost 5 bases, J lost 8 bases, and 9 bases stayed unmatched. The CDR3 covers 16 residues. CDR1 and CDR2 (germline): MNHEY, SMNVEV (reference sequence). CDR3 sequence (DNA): TGTGCCAGCAGTACTCGACTAGCGGGAGGGCCGGGTACGCAGTATTTT. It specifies CASSTRLAGGPGTQYF.

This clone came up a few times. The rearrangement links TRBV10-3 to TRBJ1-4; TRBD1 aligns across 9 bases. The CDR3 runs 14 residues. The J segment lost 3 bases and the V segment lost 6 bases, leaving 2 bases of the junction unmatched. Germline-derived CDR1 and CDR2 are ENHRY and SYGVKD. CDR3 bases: TGTGCCATCAGACAGGGGGCCCCTAATGAAAAACTGTTTTTT. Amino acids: CAIRQGAPNEKLFF.